This TCR beta chain was retrieved from a study of CD8 T cells in ankylosing spondylitis. Overall study results and limits: It appeared that ankylosing spondylitis blood was characterized by a TCR beta motif of several highly homologous variants.

Germline V gives CDR1 MNHNS, CDR2 SASEGT. CDR3 length: 15 amino acids. Trimming took 4 bases from V and 2 from J, leaving 15 bases between them. TCRdb re-called the 5' RACE reads through MiXCR, storing one row per CDR3 protein. The table records some 240,000 distinct CDR3 sequences, 7% to 8% of them present only once. This clonotype was counted between two and nine times. Its antigen is currently unknown. The receptor was derived from a male donor with ankylosing spondylitis. The sequencing sample was made of blood, either unsorted or a sorted T cell fraction (not recorded which). V and J are TRBV6-1 and TRBJ2-7, with TRBD2 as a possible D gene (6 bases). Here the CDR3 reads CASSGGLRVPYEQYF. The CDR3 DNA reads as TGTGCCAGCAGTGGGGGACTTCGCGTCCCCTACGAGCAGTACTTC.